This T cell receptor beta chain derives from a study of glioma-infiltrating T cells after dendritic cell vaccination. Sequencing was performed with immunoSEQ multiplex PCR; in TCRdb, only in-frame clones are kept and a portion is missing. The data show about 58,000 clones, 85% seen once. Noted time point: after dendritic cell vaccination, including at tumor progression/relapse. This sample comprised blood, obtained after dendritic cell vaccination. The receptor was isolated from a human donor with glioblastoma.

The CDR3 is CASNLGPTGSLYGYTF. CDR3 in DNA: TGTGCCAGCAACCTAGGCCCGACAGGCTCCCTCTATGGCTACACCTTC. This chain uses TRBV5-6 with TRBJ1-2, with a possible D match to TRBD1 (6 bases). Looked up from germline, CDR1 is SGHDT and CDR2 is YYEEEE. There are 16 residues in the CDR3. V lost 6 bases to trimming and J lost 4 bases, with 22 bases between them.